Listed below are T cell receptor beta chains from one sample, sequenced in a study of blood T cell repertoires in COVID-19. Using immunoSEQ multiplex PCR, the repertoire was profiled, and TCRdb retains in-frame clones only, with some absent. This sample yields approximately 270,000 clones, of which approximately 89% are seen a single time; 2.5% to 3% belongs to the top ten. The specimen was PBMCs or T cells enriched from blood (not recorded which). Source of these receptors: a man in his forties who had been exposed to COVID-19. Both conserved end residues are part of each CDR3. D genes are given only for firm matches. Expanded clones get a size class; other rows say once, few or many, or leave the size out.

abundance,d_gene,v_gene,j_gene,CDR3aa,CDR3nt
-,TRBD1,TRBV27,TRBJ1-6,CASSLVGTAFNSPLHF,TGTGCCAGCAGTTTGGTGGGGACAGCCTTTAATTCACCCCTCCACTTT
-,TRBD2,TRBV25-1,TRBJ2-7,CASSEWGGSNEQYF,TGTGCCAGCAGTGAATGGGGAGGGTCCAACGAGCAGTACTTC
-,-,TRBV7-2,TRBJ1-1,CASSYVGGVTEAFF,TGTGCCAGCAGCTACGTCGGGGGTGTTACTGAAGCTTTCTTT
-,TRBD1,TRBV5-8,TRBJ1-4,CASSLVGTGGEKLFF,TGTGCCAGCAGCTTGGTCGGGACAGGGGGTGAAAAACTGTTTTTT
-,TRBD1,TRBV11-3,TRBJ1-3,CASSPDRDSGNTIYF,TGTGCCAGCAGCCCGGACAGGGACTCTGGAAACACCATATATTTT
-,-,TRBV28,TRBJ1-4,CASSLRWDTTNEKLFF,TGTGCCAGCAGTTTAAGGTGGGACACAACTAATGAAAAACTGTTTTTT
-,TRBD2,TRBV7-3,TRBJ2-1,CASSFGLDNNEQFF,TGTGCCAGCAGCTTTGGACTAGACAACAATGAGCAGTTCTTC
few,-,TRBV5-4,TRBJ2-2,CASSPVHIAGTGELFF,TGTGCCAGCAGCCCGGTACATATCGCGGGCACCGGGGAGCTGTTTTTT
-,-,TRBV27,TRBJ2-2,CASSVANTGELFF,TGTGCCAGCAGTGTAGCGAACACCGGGGAGCTGTTTTTT
-,-,TRBV5-5,TRBJ2-7,CASSPPAGSGYEQYF,TGTGCCAGCAGCCCCCCTGCTGGTAGCGGATACGAGCAGTACTTC
-,-,TRBV6-5,TRBJ2-7,CASSLHGHSYEQYF,TGTGCCAGCAGTTTACATGGACATTCCTACGAGCAGTACTTC
-,-,TRBV28,TRBJ1-1,CASSPGGANTEAFF,TGTGCCAGCAGTCCCGGGGGGGCGAACACTGAAGCTTTCTTT
-,TRBD1,TRBV9,TRBJ2-5,CASSVGDRGRETQYF,TGTGCCAGCAGCGTAGGGGACAGGGGGCGGGAGACCCAGTACTTC
-,TRBD1,TRBV20-1,TRBJ2-7,CSAGQGYEQYF,TGCAGTGCAGGACAGGGCTACGAGCAGTACTTC
-,-,TRBV12-3/TRBV12-4,TRBJ2-2,CASTSTGELFF,TGTGCCAGCACCTCCACCGGGGAGCTGTTTTTT
-,-,TRBV4-3,TRBJ2-7,CASSQDRSTGYEQYF,TGCGCCAGCAGCCAAGATAGATCGACAGGCTACGAGCAGTACTTC
-,TRBD1,TRBV4-3,TRBJ2-7,CASSQDSQGATYEQYF,TGCGCCAGCAGCCAAGACTCACAGGGGGCGACTTACGAGCAGTACTTC
-,-,TRBV10-1,TRBJ2-3,CASSESEDYLNLDTQYF,TGCGCCAGCAGTGAGTCGGAAGACTACCTCAATCTAGATACGCAGTATTTT
many,-,TRBV4-2,TRBJ1-2,CASSQVPQGNGYTF,TGTGCCAGCAGCCAAGTGCCCCAGGGAAATGGCTACACCTTC
-,TRBD2,TRBV5-1,TRBJ2-1,CASSVGLAFYNEQFF,TGCGCCAGCAGCGTAGGACTAGCCTTCTACAATGAGCAGTTCTTC
-,TRBD2,TRBV6-2/TRBV6-3,TRBJ2-2,CASSYSVLAGNTGELFF,TGTGCCAGCAGTTACTCGGTCCTAGCGGGGAACACCGGGGAGCTGTTTTTT
-,-,TRBV6-4,TRBJ2-2,CASSPGFNTGELFF,TGTGCCAGCAGTCCAGGGTTTAACACCGGGGAGCTGTTTTTT
-,-,TRBV11-2,TRBJ1-5,CASSPDRTQGWNQPQHF,TGTGCCAGCAGCCCAGACCGAACCCAGGGGTGGAATCAGCCCCAGCATTTT
-,TRBD1,TRBV4-1,TRBJ1-2,CASSQVEGAQGYTF,TGCGCCAGCAGCCAAGTTGAGGGGGCGCAAGGCTACACCTTC
-,TRBD1,TRBV30,TRBJ1-5,CAWSPGQGAQPQHF,TGTGCCTGGAGTCCAGGACAGGGGGCTCAGCCCCAGCATTTT
-,TRBD2,TRBV27,TRBJ2-7,CASSKSGGSSYEQYF,TGTGCCAGCAGTAAAAGCGGGGGTAGCTCCTACGAGCAGTACTTC
-,-,TRBV5-4,TRBJ1-4,CASSFGGVRANEKLFF,TGTGCCAGCAGCTTCGGGGGGGTCAGAGCTAATGAAAAACTGTTTTTT
-,-,TRBV5-1,TRBJ2-5,CASSLGGEGWRSQETQYF,TGCGCCAGCAGCCTAGGGGGGGAAGGATGGCGGTCGCAAGAGACCCAGTACTTC
-,-,TRBV4-3,TRBJ2-3,CASSQARQGTDTQYF,TGCGCCAGCAGCCAAGCAAGACAGGGCACAGATACGCAGTATTTT
-,-,TRBV25-1,TRBJ2-5,CASSTSGSLLGETQYF,TGTGCCAGCAGCACTTCCGGGAGCTTATTGGGGGAGACCCAGTACTTC
-,-,TRBV30,TRBJ1-6,CAWSDGTIGSPLHF,TGTGCCTGGAGTGACGGGACAATAGGTTCACCCCTCCACTTT
-,-,TRBV3-1/TRBV3-2,TRBJ1-1,CASSLSENTEAFF,TGTGCCAGCAGCCTCAGCGAGAACACTGAAGCTTTCTTT
once,-,TRBV2,TRBJ1-1,CASTRGKNTEAFF,TGTGCCAGCACAAGGGGAAAGAACACTGAAGCTTTCTTT
-,-,TRBV3-1/TRBV3-2,TRBJ2-2,CASSQDRSGSSGELFF,TGTGCCAGCAGCCAAGATAGATCCGGGTCTTCTGGGGAGCTGTTTTTT
-,-,TRBV7-6,TRBJ2-2,CASTLEITGELFF,TGTGCCAGCACCCTAGAAATCACCGGGGAGCTGTTTTTT
-,-,TRBV6-5,TRBJ1-1,CASRPTQGMNTEAFF,TGTGCCAGCAGACCCACACAGGGTATGAACACTGAAGCTTTCTTT
-,TRBD1,TRBV7-2,TRBJ1-5,CASSLRQGAPQPQHF,TGTGCCAGCAGCCTTCGACAGGGGGCGCCTCAGCCCCAGCATTTT
-,-,TRBV3-1/TRBV3-2,TRBJ2-7,CASSLSGSNEQYF,TGTGCCAGCAGCCTTTCCGGGAGCAACGAGCAGTACTTC
-,-,TRBV7-9,TRBJ2-5,CASSSSETQYF,TGTGCCAGCAGCTCCTCCGAGACCCAGTACTTC
-,TRBD2,TRBV5-1,TRBJ2-2,CASSLGPSGNTGELFF,TGCGCCAGCAGCTTAGGTCCTAGCGGGAACACCGGGGAGCTGTTTTTT
once,-,TRBV4-2,TRBJ2-3,CASSQDRPSSIADTQYF,TGTGCCAGCAGCCAAGATCGACCTAGCTCCATCGCAGATACGCAGTATTTT
-,TRBD1,TRBV7-9,TRBJ2-7,CASSSRPRGTYEQYF,TGTGCCAGCAGCTCGCGGCCCAGGGGGACCTACGAGCAGTACTTC
-,-,TRBV2,TRBJ2-2,CASSDLGGRGTGELFF,TGTGCCAGCAGTGACTTGGGGGGGCGAGGGACCGGGGAGCTGTTTTTT
-,TRBD1,TRBV30,TRBJ2-3,CAWSRTGLNTDTQYF,TGTGCCTGGAGTCGGACAGGGTTGAACACAGATACGCAGTATTTT
-,TRBD1,TRBV28,TRBJ1-2,CASNNRGYGYTF,TGTGCCAGCAATAACAGGGGTTATGGCTACACCTTC
-,TRBD1,TRBV19,TRBJ1-5,CASSISPGQTFNQPQHF,TGTGCCAGTAGTATAAGTCCGGGACAGACTTTCAATCAGCCCCAGCATTTT
-,TRBD1,TRBV29-1,TRBJ1-2,CSVEDHGTGINYGYTF,TGCAGCGTTGAAGATCATGGGACAGGGATTAACTATGGCTACACCTTC
-,-,TRBV9,TRBJ1-3,CASGQNPGNTIYF,TGTGCCAGTGGACAGAACCCTGGAAACACCATATATTTT
-,TRBD2,TRBV27,TRBJ2-7,CASGGGVDEQYF,TGTGCCAGCGGGGGAGGGGTGGACGAGCAGTACTTC
few,TRBD2,TRBV28,TRBJ2-7,CASSLRAGDSYEQYF,TGTGCCAGCAGTTTAAGGGCGGGAGATTCCTACGAGCAGTACTTC
-,-,TRBV12-3/TRBV12-4,TRBJ1-2,CASRNLPVYGYTF,TGTGCCAGCAGGAATCTCCCGGTCTATGGCTACACCTTC
-,TRBD1,TRBV25-1,TRBJ2-1,CASSDHSGQVYNEQFF,TGTGCCAGCAGTGATCACTCGGGACAGGTCTACAATGAGCAGTTCTTC
-,-,TRBV27,TRBJ1-6,CASSLETGGNSPLHF,TGTGCCAGCAGTTTAGAGACAGGTGGTAATTCACCCCTCCACTTT